This T cell receptor beta chain appears in the sequencing data of a study of blood T cell repertoires in COVID-19. The wider study: Material from acute and convalescent COVID-19 was sourced from the United States, Italy and Spain. The analysed material was cDNA or gDNA that came from T cells, B-cell-depleted T cells, or PBMCs.

Exposed volunteers were people who met a COVID-19 case within 2 weeks before study entry. Source study methods: Quantification of nucleated cells was approximated via reference gene primer amplification. Here immunoSEQ multiplex PCR was the method, and the copy in TCRdb shows in-frame clones only, minus some. The V and J calls and clone size come from that table; D and trimming were worked out from the DNA. Altogether 200,000 or so clones are present, about 87% being singletons, with the ten largest covering about 4%. Trimming removed 2 bases at V and 9 bases at J, with 12 bases between. The CDR3 runs 13 residues. Looked up from germline, CDR1 is SGDLS and CDR2 is YYNGEE.

This clonotype was sampled from a woman aged 25 to 45 who had been exposed to COVID-19. The chain couples TRBV9 to TRBJ2-1; tentatively, D is TRBD2 (5 bases). The specimen sequenced was PBMCs or T cells enriched from blood (not recorded which). DNA of the CDR3: TGTGCCAGCAGCGTCAGAGGGAAATTTGAGCAGTTCTTC. Its translation: CASSVRGKFEQFF.